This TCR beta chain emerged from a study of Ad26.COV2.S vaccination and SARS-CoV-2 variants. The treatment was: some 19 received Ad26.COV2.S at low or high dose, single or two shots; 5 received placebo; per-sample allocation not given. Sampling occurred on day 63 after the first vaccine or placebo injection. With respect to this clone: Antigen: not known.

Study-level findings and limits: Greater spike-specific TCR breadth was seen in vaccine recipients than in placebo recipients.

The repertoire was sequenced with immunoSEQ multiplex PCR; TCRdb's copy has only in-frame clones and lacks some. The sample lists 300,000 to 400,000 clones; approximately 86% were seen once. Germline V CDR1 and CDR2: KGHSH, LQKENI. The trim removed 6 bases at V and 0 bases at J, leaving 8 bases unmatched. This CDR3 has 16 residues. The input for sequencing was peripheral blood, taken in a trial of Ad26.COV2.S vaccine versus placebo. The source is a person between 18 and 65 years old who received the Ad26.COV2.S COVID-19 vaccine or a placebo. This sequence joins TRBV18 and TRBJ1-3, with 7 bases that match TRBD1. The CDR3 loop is CASSVPGQFSGNTIYF. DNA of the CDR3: TGTGCCAGCTCCGTACCGGGACAGTTCTCTGGAAACACCATATATTTT. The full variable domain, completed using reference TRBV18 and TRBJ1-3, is NAGVMQNPRHLVRRRGQEARLRCSPMKGHSHVYWYRQLPEEGLKFMVYLQKENIIDESGMPKERFSAEFPKEGPSILRIQQVVRGDSAAYFCASSVPGQFSGNTIYFGEGSWLTVV.